This T cell receptor beta chain was identified during a study of T-cell reconstitution after alpha-beta-depleted transplantation in children. V was pared by 5 bases and J by 7 bases, with 11 bases of the junction left unmatched. CDR1 is MNHEY, CDR2 SVGEGT, per germline. This CDR3 has 16 amino acids. Using unique molecular identifiers, the investigators prepared the TCRbeta library. TCRdb ran MiXCR on the PCR reads and lists one entry per CDR3 protein. This table holds about 610,000 distinct CDR3 sequences, 8% to 11% found once. This clonotype was counted only a few times. The chain couples TRBV6-2 or TRBV6-3 to TRBJ2-1, with 10 bases lining up with TRBD2. This specimen was PBMCs from the stem cell graft donor, taken from the stem cell graft. The clonotype was recovered from a human donor who donated a stem cell graft to a child with acute myeloid leukemia. CDR3 sequence reads: CASSKPRAGGPNEQFF. CDR3 nucleotide sequence: TGTGCCAGCAGTAAACCACGAGCGGGAGGGCCGAATGAGCAGTTCTTC.